The table lists the clone carrying this T cell receptor beta chain with many counts. Its antigen is not known. Researchers took RNA transcripts and amplified TCR beta CDR3 regions from them. Second-round multiplex PCR followed a first-round RT-PCR using HTBI primers. TCRdb passed the multiplex PCR reads through MiXCR, listing each CDR3 protein once. The table includes hundreds of thousands of distinct CDR3 sequences, 20% to 25% detected once. The data were taken from a study of Graves' ophthalmopathy and Graves' hyperthyroidism. Study outcomes and limitations: A model built from 13 signatures distinguished ophthalmopathy from stable hyperthyroidism with roughly 85% sensitivity and approximately 80% specificity. Blood repertoires reportedly contained most expanded thyroid clonotypes above 0.001 frequency.

Germline CDR1 KGHDR, CDR2 SFDVKD. The CDR3 covers 16 residues. The V gene lost 2 bases and the J gene lost 5 bases, with 14 bases spanning the gap. Each hyperthyroidism patient was newly diagnosed, with under 2 months' duration, and aged 18 to 65. Clinicians made diagnoses from clinical symptoms, serum thyroxine, TRAb, thyroid ultrasound and orbital computed tomography. This TCR was sampled from a woman aged 18 to 35 with stable Graves' hyperthyroidism. Some clones in this sample may be carry-over from other donors' samples. The J gene is TRBJ2-2, the V gene TRBV24-1, with D hard to call. The sample taken for sequencing was peripheral blood. The CDR3 spells CATSDSGSTGTGELFF. The CDR3 bases are TGTGCCACCAGTGATTCTGGCTCGACTGGAACCGGGGAGCTGTTTTTT.